The 21 T cell receptor beta chains in this list originate from one sample, sequenced in a study of blood T cells in healthy people across ages. A second roughly 7 to 12 cycle PCR used barcoded and J-beta primers. TCRdb reprocessed the 5' RACE reads via MiXCR and lists one record per CDR3 protein. The table includes around 700,000 distinct CDR3 sequences, 25% detected once. These same records also appear under a second study, on T cells of mothers and their children.

The source material was blood. All receptors derive from a boy under 18 in good health.

The rearrangement links TRBV6-4 to TRBJ2-1; D gene ambiguous. V lost 5 bases to trimming and J lost 6 bases, with 11 bases between them. There are 13 residues in the CDR3. Germline V gene sequence: CDR1 MRHNA, CDR2 SNTAGT. The CDR3 region is CASSYYWGNEQFF. For the CDR3, the DNA is TGTGCCAGCAGTTACTACTGGGGCAATGAGCAGTTCTTC.

V usage is TRBV7-3 and J usage is TRBJ2-6; possible D gene TRBD1, 6 bases. The CDR3 covers 16 residues. V was shortened by 1 base and J by 0 bases, with 7 bases between the two germline ends. Germline V lookup: CDR1 SGHTA, CDR2 FQGTGA. The CDR3 DNA is TGTGCCAGCAGCTTAATGGGGGCCTCTGGGGCCAACGTCCTGACTTTC. It specifies CASSLMGASGANVLTF.

V and J are TRBV7-3 and TRBJ2-7; 12 bases map to TRBD2. J lost 5 bases, V lost 6 bases, and 2 bases had no gene match. The CDR3 loop spans 13 amino acids. Looked up from germline, CDR1 is SGHTA and CDR2 is FQGTGA. Written as DNA, the CDR3 is TGTGCCAGCAGGGCTAGCGGGGGGGACGAGCAGTACTTC. Protein product: CASRASGGDEQYF.

Note on this clonotype: One junction end disagrees with the germline gene, perhaps due to a read error. V and J are TRBV7-7 and TRBJ2-3; 11 bases agree with TRBD2. CDR1 is SSHAT, CDR2 FNYEAQ, per germline (reference sequence). This CDR3 region has 17 residues. CDR3 sequence reads: CASSLLPGLAVTDTQYF. CDR3 in DNA: TGTGCTAGCAGCTTACTACCGGGACTAGCGGTCACAGATACGCAGTATTTT.

The chain combines TRBV5-1 with TRBJ2-7, with 9 bases matching TRBD1. V dropped 4 bases and J dropped 5; count of bases not matched to a gene: 13. Per the germline V gene, CDR1 is SGHRS and CDR2 is YFSETQ. The CDR3 covers 16 residues. The CDR3 bases are TGCGCCAGCAGCACGGACGGGGGGACAGGGTGGAACGAGCAGTACTTC. It is translated as CASSTDGGTGWNEQYF.

This clonotype was seen more than once but under ten times. The chain links TRBV12-3 or TRBV12-4 to TRBJ2-7; 9 nucleotides align to TRBD2. The CDR3 has 14 amino acids. V lost 8 bases to trimming and J lost 5 bases; unmatched junction nucleotides: 10. CDR3 amino acids: CASGDGLAGNEQYF. The CDR3 region has the DNA TGTGCCAGCGGCGACGGGCTAGCGGGGAACGAGCAGTACTTC.

This clonotype was counted only a few times. The V call is TRBV18, the J call TRBJ1-5, with TRBD1 identical over 11 bases. Germline CDR1 is KGHSH and CDR2 is LQKENI. The CDR3 loop spans 18 amino acids. The V gene end was trimmed by 6 bases and the J gene end by 0 bases; junction bases not matched to a gene: 10. CDR3 in DNA: TGTGCCAGCTCGTCCGGGACAGGGGGATCCAATAGCAATCAGCCCCAGCATTTT. Protein sequence: CASSSGTGGSNSNQPQHF.

This clonotype was recorded a few times. V is TRBV7-2 and J is TRBJ2-4; 8 bases align to TRBD1. This CDR3 region has 15 residues. Germline CDR1 is SGHTA and CDR2 is FQGNSA. With V trimmed by 3 bases and J by 5 bases, 6 bases remained unmatched. This CDR3 reads CASSFGTGYENIQYF. In DNA, the CDR3 is TGTGCCAGCAGCTTTGGGACAGGTTACGAAAACATTCAGTACTTC.

This rearrangement joins TRBV2 to TRBJ2-2; TRBD1 matches 8 bases. V lost 5 bases, J lost 4 bases, and 6 bases stayed unmatched. The CDR3 runs 15 residues. Germline CDR1 is SNHLY and CDR2 is FYNNEI. The CDR3 DNA is TGTGCCAGCAGTTCCAGGGGGCAGGGCACCGGGGAGCTGTTTTTT. Its protein product is CASSSRGQGTGELFF.

This rearrangement joins TRBV4-2 to TRBJ2-5; the D gene could be TRBD1 or TRBD2 (5 bases each). The CDR3 has 15 amino acids. The V gene lost 1 base and the J gene lost 5 bases, with 14 bases spanning the gap. Germline CDR1 and CDR2: LGHNA and YNFKEQ. CDR3 in DNA: TGTGCCAGCAGCCAAGTGGGGGATAGGGATGAGACCCAGTACTTC. It encodes CASSQVGDRDETQYF.

CDR3 region: CASSSGPRGYTF. For the CDR3, the DNA is TGTGCCAGCAGCTCGGGACCGAGGGGCTACACCTTC. The J gene is TRBJ1-2, the V gene TRBV6-5; D might be TRBD1 (5 bases). V was pared by 6 bases and J by 8 bases, with 13 bases between. This CDR3 comprises 12 residues. Germline V gene data show CDR1 as MNHEY and CDR2 as SVGAGI.

This chain uses TRBV5-1 with TRBJ2-5, with 9 bases fitting TRBD1. Looked up from germline, CDR1 is SGHRS and CDR2 is YFSETQ. The length of the CDR3 is 15 residues. Trimming removed 1 base from V and 3 bases from J; junction bases left unmatched: 4. This chain's CDR3 is CASSLWTGVEETQYF. The DNA for the CDR3 is TGCGCCAGCAGCTTGTGGACAGGGGTTGAAGAGACCCAGTACTTC.

This clonotype was counted between two and nine times. The chain combines TRBV9 with TRBJ2-1; 7 bases map to TRBD2. This CDR3 is built from 16 residues. The V segment lost 4 bases and the J segment 2 bases; nucleotides outside the gene matches: 9. Germline CDR1 and CDR2: SGDLS and YYNGEE. CDR3 sequence: CASSSRLGGTYNEQFF. The DNA of the CDR3 is TGTGCCAGCAGCTCACGTTTGGGGGGGACCTACAATGAGCAGTTCTTC.

The V gene is TRBV14, the J gene TRBJ1-3, with TRBD1 as a possible D gene (5 bases). The V end was cut by 1 base, the J end by 0 bases, with 10 bases between. CDR1 SGHDN and CDR2 FVKESK come from the germline V gene. The CDR3 covers 16 residues. As DNA, the CDR3 is TGTGCCAGCAGCCAAGGGGGCTATCTCTCTGGAAACACCATATATTTT. Its translation: CASSQGGYLSGNTIYF.

This chain joins TRBV6-2 or TRBV6-3 and TRBJ2-3, with D unresolved. CDR3 length: 14 amino acids. With 2 bases removed from V and 0 bases from J, the gap between germline ends came to 6 bases. Germline V lookup: CDR1 MNHEY, CDR2 SVGEGT. The CDR3, as DNA: TGTGCCAGCAGTTACGGAGAGAGCACAGATACGCAGTATTTT. Encoded protein: CASSYGESTDTQYF.

A few counts support this clonotype. CDR3 region: CASSLARGLPSDTQYF. DNA for the CDR3: TGTGCCAGCAGCCTAGCCAGGGGGCTGCCTTCAGATACGCAGTATTTT. The rearrangement uses TRBV12-3 or TRBV12-4 and TRBJ2-3; 8 bases line up with TRBD1. The V and J ends lost 6 bases and 4 bases, in that order; junction bases with no gene match: 12. There are 16 residues in the CDR3.

Only a few counts were recorded for this clonotype. This sequence joins TRBV12-3 or TRBV12-4 and TRBJ2-7; no clear D gene. The CDR3 spans 10 residues. Trimming shortened V by 11 bases and J by 7 bases, and 12 bases separated the two germline ends. The chain's CDR3 is CASSGPEQYF. The CDR3 nucleotides are TGTGCCTCCTCCGGGCCTGAGCAGTACTTC.

This clonotype was found a few times. This sequence joins TRBV9 and TRBJ1-2, with D possibly being TRBD1 (6 bases). In germline, CDR1 is SGDLS, CDR2 YYNGEE. There are 15 residues in the CDR3. V shed 6 bases and J shed 4 bases, with 19 bases lying between them. The CDR3 region has the DNA TGTGCCAGCACGCGCCCCCCACAGGGCCTCTATGGCTACACCTTC. Amino acids: CASTRPPQGLYGYTF.

The chain links TRBV6-6 to TRBJ2-5; TRBD2 matches at 7 bases. Unmatched junction bases numbered 6, after V lost 5 bases and J lost 3 bases. Per germline, CDR1 MNHNY and CDR2 SVGAGI (reference sequence). CDR3 size: 14 residues. CDR3 loop: CASSRGLQEETQYF. The CDR3 nucleotides read TGTGCCAGCAGTAGGGGACTACAAGAAGAGACCCAGTACTTC.

A few counts support this clonotype. The chain joins TRBV20-1 to TRBJ2-6, with unresolved D. The CDR3 runs 14 residues. Trimming pared 4 bases from V and 2 bases from J, leaving 9 bases between. In germline, CDR1 is DFQATT, CDR2 SNEGSKA (reference sequence). CDR3 in amino acids: CSATPSPGANVLTF. DNA for the CDR3: TGCAGTGCTACCCCTTCCCCTGGGGCCAACGTCCTGACTTTC.

V gene TRBV11-2 combines with J gene TRBJ2-7; TRBD1 agrees at 7 bases. The V and J ends lost 3 bases and 0 bases, in that order; junction bases with no gene match: 5. The germline V gene has CDR1 SGHAT and CDR2 FQNNGV. The CDR3 spans 15 residues. The CDR3 reads CASSFPGQSSYEQYF. CDR3 DNA sequence: TGTGCCAGCAGCTTCCCGGGACAGTCCTCCTACGAGCAGTACTTC.